This T cell receptor beta chain was recorded in a study of blood T cells in healthy people across ages. It was with a sample-barcoded 5' primer and a J-beta primer mix that a second PCR of about 7 to 12 cycles was run. The authors tagged each cDNA molecule using a template-switch adaptor with 12 random nucleotides. TCRdb recomputed calls from the 5' RACE reads with MiXCR, one row per CDR3 protein. The data show 710,000 or so distinct CDR3 sequences, roughly 32% seen once. The V and J ends lost 0 bases and 10 bases respectively, with 10 bases between them. There are 14 residues in the CDR3. Germline CDR1 and CDR2: LNHNV and YYDKDF (reference sequence). The donors, all healthy, were Caucasians living in Russia, aged roughly 6 to 100. Overall study findings and caveats: PBMC samples, being unsorted, prevented any conclusive comparison of naive and antigen-experienced cells.

This clonotype was observed many times. Its antigen remains unknown. The chain links TRBV15 to TRBJ1-6; D call uncertain. The sequence was obtained from a woman of 80 years or more in good health. Sequenced sample: blood. The chain's CDR3 is CATSRDITESPLHF. The CDR3, as DNA: TGTGCCACCAGCAGAGATATTACGGAGTCACCCCTCCACTTT.